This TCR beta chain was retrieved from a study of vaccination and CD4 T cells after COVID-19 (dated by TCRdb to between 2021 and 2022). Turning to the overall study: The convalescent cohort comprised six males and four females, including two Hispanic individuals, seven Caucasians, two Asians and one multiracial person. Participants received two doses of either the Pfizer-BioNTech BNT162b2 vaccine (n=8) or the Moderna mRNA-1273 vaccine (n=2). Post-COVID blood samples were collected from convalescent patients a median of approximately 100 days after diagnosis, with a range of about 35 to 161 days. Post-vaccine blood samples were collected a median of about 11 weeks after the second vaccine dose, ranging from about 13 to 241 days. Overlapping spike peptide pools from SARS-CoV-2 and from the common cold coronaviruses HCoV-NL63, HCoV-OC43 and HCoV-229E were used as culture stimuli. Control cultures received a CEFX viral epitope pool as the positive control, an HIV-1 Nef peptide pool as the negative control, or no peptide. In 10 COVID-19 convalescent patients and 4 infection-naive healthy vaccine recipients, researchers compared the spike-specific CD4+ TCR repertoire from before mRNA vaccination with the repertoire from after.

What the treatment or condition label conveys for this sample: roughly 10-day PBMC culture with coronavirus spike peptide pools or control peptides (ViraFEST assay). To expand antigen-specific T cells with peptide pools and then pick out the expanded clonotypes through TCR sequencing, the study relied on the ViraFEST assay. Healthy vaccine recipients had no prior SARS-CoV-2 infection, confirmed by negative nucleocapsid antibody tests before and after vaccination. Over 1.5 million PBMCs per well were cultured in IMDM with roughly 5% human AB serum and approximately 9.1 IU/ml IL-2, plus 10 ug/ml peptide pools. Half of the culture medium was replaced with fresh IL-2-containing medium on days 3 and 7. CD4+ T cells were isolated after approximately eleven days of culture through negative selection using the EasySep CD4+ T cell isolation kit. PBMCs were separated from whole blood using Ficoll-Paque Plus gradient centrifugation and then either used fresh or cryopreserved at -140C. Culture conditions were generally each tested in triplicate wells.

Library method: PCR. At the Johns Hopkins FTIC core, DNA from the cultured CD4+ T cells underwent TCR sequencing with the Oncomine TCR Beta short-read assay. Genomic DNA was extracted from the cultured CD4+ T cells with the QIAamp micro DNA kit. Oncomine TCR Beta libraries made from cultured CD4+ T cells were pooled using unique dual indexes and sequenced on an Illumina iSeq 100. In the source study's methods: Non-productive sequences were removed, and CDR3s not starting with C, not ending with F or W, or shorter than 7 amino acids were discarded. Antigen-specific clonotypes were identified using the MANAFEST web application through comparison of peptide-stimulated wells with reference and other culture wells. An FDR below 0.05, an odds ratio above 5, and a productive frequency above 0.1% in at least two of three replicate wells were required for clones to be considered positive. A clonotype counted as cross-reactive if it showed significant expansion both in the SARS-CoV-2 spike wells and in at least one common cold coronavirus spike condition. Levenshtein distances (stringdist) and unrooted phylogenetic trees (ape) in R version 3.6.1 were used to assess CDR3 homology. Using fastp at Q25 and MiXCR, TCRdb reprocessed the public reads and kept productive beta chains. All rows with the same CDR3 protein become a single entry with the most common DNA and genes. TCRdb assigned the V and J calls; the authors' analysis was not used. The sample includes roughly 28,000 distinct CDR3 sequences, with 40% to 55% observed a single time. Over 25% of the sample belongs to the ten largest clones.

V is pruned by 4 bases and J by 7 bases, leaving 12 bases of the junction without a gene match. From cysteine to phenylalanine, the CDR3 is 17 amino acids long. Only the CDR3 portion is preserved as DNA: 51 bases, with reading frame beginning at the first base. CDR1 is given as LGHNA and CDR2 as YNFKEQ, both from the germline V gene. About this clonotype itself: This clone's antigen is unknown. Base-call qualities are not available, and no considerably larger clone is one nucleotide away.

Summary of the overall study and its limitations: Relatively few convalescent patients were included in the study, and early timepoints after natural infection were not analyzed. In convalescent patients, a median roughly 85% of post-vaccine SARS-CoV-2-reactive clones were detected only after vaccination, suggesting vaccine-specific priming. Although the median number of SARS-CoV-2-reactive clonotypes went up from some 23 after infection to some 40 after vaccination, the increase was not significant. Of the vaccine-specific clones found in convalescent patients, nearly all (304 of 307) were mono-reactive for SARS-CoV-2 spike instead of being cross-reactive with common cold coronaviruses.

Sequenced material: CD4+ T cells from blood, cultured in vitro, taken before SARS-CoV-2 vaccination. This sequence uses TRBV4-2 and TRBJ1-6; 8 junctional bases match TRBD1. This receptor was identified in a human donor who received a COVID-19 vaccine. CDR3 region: CASSRGGRGRGNSPLHF. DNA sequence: TGTGCCAGCAGCCGGGGGGGCAGGGGGCGCGGAAATTCACCCCTCCACTTT.